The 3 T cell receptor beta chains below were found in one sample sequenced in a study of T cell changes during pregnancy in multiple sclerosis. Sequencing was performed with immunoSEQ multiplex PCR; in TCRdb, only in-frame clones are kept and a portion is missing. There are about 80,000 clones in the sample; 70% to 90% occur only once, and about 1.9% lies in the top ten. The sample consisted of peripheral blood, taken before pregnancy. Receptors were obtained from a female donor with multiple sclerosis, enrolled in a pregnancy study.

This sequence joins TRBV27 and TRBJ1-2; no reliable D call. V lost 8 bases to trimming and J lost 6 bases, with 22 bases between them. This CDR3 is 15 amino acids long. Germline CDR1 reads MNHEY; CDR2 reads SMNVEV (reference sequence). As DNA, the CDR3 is TGTGCCAGCGCGGGTTATGGTGGGCGCAACGATGGCTACACCTTC. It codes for CASAGYGGRNDGYTF.

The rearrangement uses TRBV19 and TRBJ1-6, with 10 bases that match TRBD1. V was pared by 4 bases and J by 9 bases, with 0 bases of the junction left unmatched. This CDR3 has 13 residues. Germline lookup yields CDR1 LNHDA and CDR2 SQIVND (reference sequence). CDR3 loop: CASSRQGASPLHF. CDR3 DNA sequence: TGTGCCAGTAGTAGACAGGGGGCTTCACCCCTCCACTTT. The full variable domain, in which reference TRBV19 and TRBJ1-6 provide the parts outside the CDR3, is DGGITQSPKYLFRKEGQNVTLSCEQNLNHDAMYWYRQDPGQGLRLIYYSQIVNDFQKGDIAEGYSVSREKKESFPLTVTSAQKNPTAFYLCASSRQGASPLHFGNGTRLTVT.

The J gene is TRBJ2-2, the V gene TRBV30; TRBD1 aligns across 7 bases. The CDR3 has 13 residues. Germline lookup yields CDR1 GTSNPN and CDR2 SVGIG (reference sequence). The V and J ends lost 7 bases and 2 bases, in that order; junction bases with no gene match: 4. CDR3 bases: TGTGCCTACCGGGACAGCAACACCGGGGAGCTGTTTTTT. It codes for CAYRDSNTGELFF.